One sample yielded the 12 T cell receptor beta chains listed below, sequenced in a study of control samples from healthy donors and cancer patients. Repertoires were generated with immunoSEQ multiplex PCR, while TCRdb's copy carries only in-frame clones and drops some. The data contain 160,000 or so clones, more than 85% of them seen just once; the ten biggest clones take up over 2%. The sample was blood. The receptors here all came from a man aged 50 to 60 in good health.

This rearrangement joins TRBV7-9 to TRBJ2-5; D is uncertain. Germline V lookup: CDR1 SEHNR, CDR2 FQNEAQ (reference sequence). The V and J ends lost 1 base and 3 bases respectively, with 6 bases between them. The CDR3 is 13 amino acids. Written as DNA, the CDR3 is TGTGCCAGCAGCTTAGGGCTAAAAGAGACCCAGTACTTC. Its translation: CASSLGLKETQYF. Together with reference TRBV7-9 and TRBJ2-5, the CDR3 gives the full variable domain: DTGVSQNPRHKITKRGQNVTFRCDPISEHNRLYWYRQTLGQGPEFLTYFQNEAQLEKSRLLSDRFSAERPKGSFSTLEIQRTEQGDSAMYLCASSLGLKETQYFGPGTRLLVL.

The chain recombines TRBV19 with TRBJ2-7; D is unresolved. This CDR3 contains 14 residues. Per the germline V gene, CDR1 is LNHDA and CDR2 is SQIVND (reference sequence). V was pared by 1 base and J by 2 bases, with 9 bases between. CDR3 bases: TGTGCCAGTAGTATAGGGGCGGCAACCTACGAGCAGTACTTC. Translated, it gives CASSIGAATYEQYF.

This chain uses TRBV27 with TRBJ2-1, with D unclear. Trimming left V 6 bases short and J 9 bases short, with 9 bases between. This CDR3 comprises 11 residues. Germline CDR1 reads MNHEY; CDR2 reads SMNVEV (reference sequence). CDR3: CASRTVGEQFF. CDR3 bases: TGTGCCAGCAGAACAGTGGGTGAGCAGTTCTTC.

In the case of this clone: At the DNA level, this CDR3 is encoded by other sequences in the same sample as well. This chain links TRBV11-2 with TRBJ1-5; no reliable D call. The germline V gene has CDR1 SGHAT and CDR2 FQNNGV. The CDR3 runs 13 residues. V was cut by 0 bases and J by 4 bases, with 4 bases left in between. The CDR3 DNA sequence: TGTGCCAGCAGCTTAGACAGGAATCAGCCCCAGCATTTT. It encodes CASSLDRNQPQHF.

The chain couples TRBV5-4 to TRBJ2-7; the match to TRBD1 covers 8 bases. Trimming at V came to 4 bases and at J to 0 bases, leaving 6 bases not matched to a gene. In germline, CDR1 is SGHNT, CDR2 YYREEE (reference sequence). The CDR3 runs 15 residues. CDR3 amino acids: CASSPGQGSSYEQYF. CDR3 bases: TGTGCCAGCAGCCCCGGACAGGGTAGCTCCTACGAGCAGTACTTC.

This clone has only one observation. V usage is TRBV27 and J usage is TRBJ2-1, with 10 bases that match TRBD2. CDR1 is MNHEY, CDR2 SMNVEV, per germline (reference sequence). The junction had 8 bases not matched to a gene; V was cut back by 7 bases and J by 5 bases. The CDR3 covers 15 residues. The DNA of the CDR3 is TGTGCCAGCAACCCCGGGACTAGCGCCAACAATGAGCAGTTCTTC. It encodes CASNPGTSANNEQFF.

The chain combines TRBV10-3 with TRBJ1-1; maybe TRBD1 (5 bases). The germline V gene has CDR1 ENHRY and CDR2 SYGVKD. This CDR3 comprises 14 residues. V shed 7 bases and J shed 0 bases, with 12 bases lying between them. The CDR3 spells CAINSPGMNTEAFF. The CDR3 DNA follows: TGTGCCATCAATTCTCCAGGGATGAACACTGAAGCTTTCTTT.

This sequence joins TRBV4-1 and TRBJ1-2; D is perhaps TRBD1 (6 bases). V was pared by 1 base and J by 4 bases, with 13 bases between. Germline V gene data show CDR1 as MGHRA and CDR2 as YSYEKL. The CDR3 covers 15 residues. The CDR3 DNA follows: TGCGCCAGCAGCCAAGTAGGACAGAAGGGCTATGGCTACACCTTC. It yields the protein CASSQVGQKGYGYTF.

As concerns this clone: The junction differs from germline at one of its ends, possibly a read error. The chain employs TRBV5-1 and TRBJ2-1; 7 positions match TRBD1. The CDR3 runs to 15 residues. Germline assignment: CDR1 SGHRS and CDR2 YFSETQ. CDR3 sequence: CASSLRDSSNNEQFF. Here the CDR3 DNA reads TGCGCCAGCAGCTTAAGGGACAGCTCCAACAATGAGCAGTTCTTC. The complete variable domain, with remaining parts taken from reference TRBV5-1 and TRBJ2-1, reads KAGVTQTPRYLIKTRGQQVTLSCSPISGHRSVSWYQQTPGQGLQFLFEYFSETQRNKGNFPGRFSGRQFSNSRSEMNVSTLELGDSALYLCASSLRDSSNNEQFFGPGTRLTVL.

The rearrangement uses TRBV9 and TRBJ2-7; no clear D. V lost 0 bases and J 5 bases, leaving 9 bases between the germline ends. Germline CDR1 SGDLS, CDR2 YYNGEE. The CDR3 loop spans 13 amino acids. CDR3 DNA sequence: TGTGCCAGCAGCGTAGGACCCCGGGACGAGCAGTACTTC. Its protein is CASSVGPRDEQYF.

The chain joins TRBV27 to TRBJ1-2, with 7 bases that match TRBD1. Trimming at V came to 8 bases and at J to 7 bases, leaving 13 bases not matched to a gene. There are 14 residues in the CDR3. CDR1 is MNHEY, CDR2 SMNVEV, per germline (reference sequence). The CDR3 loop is CASGETDRRVGYTF. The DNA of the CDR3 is TGTGCCAGCGGGGAGACGGACAGGCGTGTTGGCTACACCTTC.

The CDR3 loop is CGARQGYNEQFF. In DNA, the CDR3 is TGCGGCGCCCGACAGGGATACAATGAGCAGTTCTTC. The rearrangement joins TRBV29-1 to TRBJ2-1, with 7 bases identical to TRBD1. CDR1 and CDR2 (germline): SQVTM, ANQGSEA. CDR3 size: 12 residues.